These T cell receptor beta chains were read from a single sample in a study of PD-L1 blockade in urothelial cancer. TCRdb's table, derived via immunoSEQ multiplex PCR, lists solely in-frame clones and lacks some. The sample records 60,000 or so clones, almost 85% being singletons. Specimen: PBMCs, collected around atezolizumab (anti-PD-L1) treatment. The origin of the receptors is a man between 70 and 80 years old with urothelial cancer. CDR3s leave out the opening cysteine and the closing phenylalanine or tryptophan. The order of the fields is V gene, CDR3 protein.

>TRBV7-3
ASSPGLSGRARAQY
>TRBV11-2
ASSLELTATEAF
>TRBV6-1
ASNLALEGELF
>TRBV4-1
ASSQVNAGLTYNEQF
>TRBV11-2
ASSLQVPTTYEQY
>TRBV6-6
ASSYSRGTDTQY
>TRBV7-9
ASSYSPGQGNIQY
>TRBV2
ASKVGVATNTEAF
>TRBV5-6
ASSWGTSGRADYNEQF
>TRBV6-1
ASSEGTRITYEQY
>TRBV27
ASSLFPGSGNTIY
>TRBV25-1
ASSDPLFSETQY
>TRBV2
ASSEDWAGAGEQY
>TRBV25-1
ASSATGNTEAF
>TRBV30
AWSVLRGYGYT
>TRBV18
ASSPGTGPYEQY
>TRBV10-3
AIRTSGRFEQY
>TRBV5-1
ASSTQGGVGTEAF
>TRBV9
ASSFGQGESETQY
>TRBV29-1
SVGISGKETQY
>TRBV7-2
ASRPNQGASGYT
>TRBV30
AWSVRGLAGGSGQF
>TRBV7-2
ASSRGGLNYGYT
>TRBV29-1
SAVLAGGSWEQF
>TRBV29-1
SVTGGANVLT
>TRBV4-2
ASSQESMGQGGPSTDTQY
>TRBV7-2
ASSSTGTSLNTQY
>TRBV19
ASNLLGAGELF
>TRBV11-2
ASSSYTRESNEQF
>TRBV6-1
ASRGHRQNQPQH
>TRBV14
ASSQDRLAGVPQFYNEQF
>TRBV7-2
ASSLSGTGDPKEY
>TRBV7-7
ASSLGGGPTDTQY
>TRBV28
ASINDRGDTEAF
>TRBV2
ASSASSGDYNEQF
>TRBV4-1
ASSQRALREAQETQY
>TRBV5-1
ASSLGREWDNEQF
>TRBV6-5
ASARGHQKPQH
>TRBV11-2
ASTSYRGPNYGYT
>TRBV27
ASSPGLARGNIQY
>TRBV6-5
ASSLLDRDYGYT
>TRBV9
ASSVGAGGGAYEQY